Listed below are T cell receptor beta chains from one sample, sequenced in a study of blood T cell repertoires in COVID-19. TCRdb's copy holds only in-frame clones and misses some; the assay was immunoSEQ multiplex PCR. The sample holds about 120,000 clones, nearly 90% seen once. Sequenced: peripheral blood. The receptors come from a woman aged 55-69 years with COVID-19, enrolled during active disease. Each CDR3 is given with its conserved first and last residue. D genes are given only for firm matches. Size is omitted from some rows. Given values are once, few, many or a class for expanded clones.

cdr3_nt: TGTGCCAGCAGCCAAGATTCGGGACTAGCGGGGGGGCGGTGGATAGAAGAGACCCAGTACTTC; cdr3_aa: CASSQDSGLAGGRWIEETQYF; clone_size: .; j_call: TRBJ2-5; d_call: TRBD2; v_call: TRBV14
cdr3_nt: TGTGCCAGCAGCCACGTTGCGGGGGACTCTGGAAACACCATATATTTT; cdr3_aa: CASSHVAGDSGNTIYF; clone_size: .; j_call: TRBJ1-3; d_call: .; v_call: TRBV5-8
cdr3_nt: TGTGCCATCAGTGAGAGGGGACAGAACGAAAAACTGTTTTTT; cdr3_aa: CAISERGQNEKLFF; clone_size: .; j_call: TRBJ1-4; d_call: TRBD1; v_call: TRBV10-3
cdr3_nt: TGTGCCAGCAGCCAACGACAGGGGGCGAGGGGCTACACCTTC; cdr3_aa: CASSQRQGARGYTF; clone_size: .; j_call: TRBJ1-2; d_call: TRBD1; v_call: TRBV9
cdr3_nt: TGCGCCAGCAGCTTGGGCGCGAGCTCCTACAATGAGCAGTTCTTC; cdr3_aa: CASSLGASSYNEQFF; clone_size: .; j_call: TRBJ2-1; d_call: .; v_call: TRBV5-1
cdr3_nt: TGTGCCAGCATTTTCCGGGAGGGGAGGGTCTACGGCTACACCTTC; cdr3_aa: CASIFREGRVYGYTF; clone_size: .; j_call: TRBJ1-2; d_call: .; v_call: TRBV7-2
cdr3_nt: TGTGCCAGTAGTATCTCATCACGGGGAAACACCATATATTTT; cdr3_aa: CASSISSRGNTIYF; clone_size: .; j_call: TRBJ1-3; d_call: .; v_call: TRBV19
cdr3_nt: TGTGCCAGCAGTTTATTTGGACAGGGCAACCATAGAGGGCAGTTCTTC; cdr3_aa: CASSLFGQGNHRGQFF; clone_size: .; j_call: TRBJ2-1; d_call: TRBD1; v_call: TRBV28
cdr3_nt: TGTGCCAGCAGCCTAGCAGGGGATGGAAACACCATATATTTT; cdr3_aa: CASSLAGDGNTIYF; clone_size: .; j_call: TRBJ1-3; d_call: .; v_call: TRBV9
cdr3_nt: TGTGCCAGCAGCTCCGGGGGGGCAGGACTGGTGCGTGAGCAGTTCTTC; cdr3_aa: CASSSGGAGLVREQFF; clone_size: .; j_call: TRBJ2-1; d_call: TRBD2; v_call: TRBV7-2
cdr3_nt: TGTGCCAGCAGTCGTCTCCAGAACTATGGCTACACCTTC; cdr3_aa: CASSRLQNYGYTF; clone_size: .; j_call: TRBJ1-2; d_call: .; v_call: TRBV6-5
cdr3_nt: TGTGCCAGCAGATTACAGGGAAGCTTCTACGAGCAGTACTTC; cdr3_aa: CASRLQGSFYEQYF; clone_size: .; j_call: TRBJ2-7; d_call: .; v_call: TRBV2
cdr3_nt: TGTGCCAGCAGCCGAAGGACAGGAGGGACTGAAGCTTTCTTT; cdr3_aa: CASSRRTGGTEAFF; clone_size: few; j_call: TRBJ1-1; d_call: TRBD1; v_call: TRBV3-1/TRBV3-2
cdr3_nt: TGCGCCAGCAGCCAAGGGCGGGGGTCAGTAGGCAATGAGCAGTTCTTC; cdr3_aa: CASSQGRGSVGNEQFF; clone_size: few; j_call: TRBJ2-1; d_call: TRBD2; v_call: TRBV4-1
cdr3_nt: TGTGCCAGTAGGCGGACCGGGACAGGCATCCATGGCTACACCTTC; cdr3_aa: CASRRTGTGIHGYTF; clone_size: .; j_call: TRBJ1-2; d_call: TRBD1; v_call: TRBV19
cdr3_nt: TGTGCCAGTAAGATGGGGACAGGGGGGGGCACAGATACGCAGTATTTT; cdr3_aa: CASKMGTGGGTDTQYF; clone_size: .; j_call: TRBJ2-3; d_call: TRBD1; v_call: TRBV19
cdr3_nt: TGTGCCAGCAGCGAACAGGGAAACACCATATATTTT; cdr3_aa: CASSEQGNTIYF; clone_size: .; j_call: TRBJ1-3; d_call: .; v_call: TRBV9
cdr3_nt: TGTGCCAGCAGTTACTCGATAGGTTCCAGAGGTGAAAAACTGTTTTTT; cdr3_aa: CASSYSIGSRGEKLFF; clone_size: .; j_call: TRBJ1-4; d_call: .; v_call: TRBV6-2/TRBV6-3
cdr3_nt: TGTGCCAGCAGCTTAAGCGGGACTAGCGGGGACTACGAGCAGTACTTC; cdr3_aa: CASSLSGTSGDYEQYF; clone_size: .; j_call: TRBJ2-7; d_call: TRBD2; v_call: TRBV7-3
cdr3_nt: TGTGCCAGCTTACTAGCGGGGTCCTACGAGCAGTACTTC; cdr3_aa: CASLLAGSYEQYF; clone_size: .; j_call: TRBJ2-7; d_call: TRBD2; v_call: TRBV2
cdr3_nt: TGTGCCAGCAGTGGGACAGCTTATGGCTACACCTTC; cdr3_aa: CASSGTAYGYTF; clone_size: .; j_call: TRBJ1-2; d_call: TRBD1; v_call: TRBV27
cdr3_nt: TGTGCCAGCAGCGTAGAACCGGCAGGACGGGATGGGGAAAAACTGTTTTTT; cdr3_aa: CASSVEPAGRDGEKLFF; clone_size: .; j_call: TRBJ1-4; d_call: .; v_call: TRBV9
cdr3_nt: TGCGCCAGCAGCTGGGGCGCGGGGCAAGAGACCCAGTACTTC; cdr3_aa: CASSWGAGQETQYF; clone_size: .; j_call: TRBJ2-5; d_call: .; v_call: TRBV5-1
cdr3_nt: TGTGCCAGCTCGCTCGGACAGCTGAACACTGAAGCTTTCTTT; cdr3_aa: CASSLGQLNTEAFF; clone_size: .; j_call: TRBJ1-1; d_call: .; v_call: TRBV18
cdr3_nt: TGTGCCAGCAGCTTAGAACTGATCCGGGGGTCCTACGAGCAGTACTTC; cdr3_aa: CASSLELIRGSYEQYF; clone_size: .; j_call: TRBJ2-7; d_call: .; v_call: TRBV7-9
cdr3_nt: TGTGCCAGCAGCTTTCTTAGCGGGGGGAACACCGGGGAGCTGTTTTTT; cdr3_aa: CASSFLSGGNTGELFF; clone_size: .; j_call: TRBJ2-2; d_call: TRBD2; v_call: TRBV7-2